The following is a T cell receptor (beta chain) sequence with its context. Antigen: not known. Unique molecular identifiers featured in each of the TCR beta cDNA libraries. T cells numbering roughly 0.95 to 10 million gave rise to a few hundred thousand cDNA molecules. Via MiXCR, TCRdb re-called the PCR reads, giving one row per CDR3 protein. The sample includes fewer than 550,000 distinct CDR3 sequences, approximately 31% of them seen just once. The source of the sample is a study of post-analysis software for immune sequencing data. Study results and limitations: Under the F measure, samples that were prepared in one batch clustered strongly together. TRBV segments more frequent in patients than in controls numbered several and included TRBV5-6, TRBV5-1 and TRBV20-1.

This CDR3 has 11 residues. Germline CDR1 and CDR2: SQVTM and ANQGSEA. The V gene lost 7 bases and the J gene lost 8 bases, with 14 bases spanning the gap. The source of this sequence is a girl between 2 and 17 years old with multiple sclerosis. The gene calls are TRBV29-1 and TRBJ1-2, with TRBD1 as a possible D gene (5 bases). Material for sequencing was blood. This CDR3 is CSGLGDLGYTF. For the CDR3, the DNA is TGCAGCGGGCTAGGGGATCTAGGCTACACCTTC.